Presented here are 27 T cell receptor beta chains from one specimen sequenced in a study of T cell responses to AZD1222 COVID-19 vaccine (dated by TCRdb to the early 2020s). The time point label, as the study defines it: about 28 days (+/-7) after the second vaccine dose. Library prep was done by the immunoSEQ multiplex PCR assay. This immuneACCESS table, as held by TCRdb, lists in-frame sequences with V and J called but not all clones. Of the missing ones, under half trace to an unresolved V gene in checked studies; the others have no known cause. The sample includes tens of thousands of clones, with over 80% observed a single time. Around 10% of the sample is taken by the ten largest. Material: peripheral blood, obtained 28 days after the second AZD1222 dose. These receptors came from an adult who received the AZD1222 COVID-19 vaccine.

The chain has TRBV28 and TRBJ2-1; D is tentatively TRBD1 or TRBD2 (6 bases each). CDR3 size: 15 residues. V gave up 8 bases and J gave up 7 bases, with 21 bases separating them. CDR1 and CDR2 (germline): MDHEN, SYDVKM. CDR3 residues: CASHPTRRGVNEQFF. The CDR3 nucleotides are TGTGCCAGCCACCCAACGAGAAGGGGGGTTAATGAGCAGTTCTTC.

This clone was detected a few times. V gene TRBV19 combines with J gene TRBJ1-1, with 10 bases lining up with TRBD1. J gave up 1 base and V 7 bases, and 9 bases lay outside the gene matches. In germline, CDR1 is LNHDA, CDR2 SQIVND (reference sequence). The CDR3 totals 16 residues. Here the CDR3 reads CASNSGQGGKNTEAFF. In DNA form, the CDR3 reads TGTGCCAGTAACTCCGGACAGGGGGGTAAGAACACTGAAGCTTTCTTT.

V is TRBV3-1 (or the pseudogene TRBV3-2) and J is TRBJ1-2, with 7 bases aligning to TRBD1. V shed 1 base and J 8 bases; nucleotides not matched to a gene: 7. Germline CDR1 and CDR2: LGHDT and YNNKEL (reference sequence). This CDR3 has 14 amino acids. The DNA of the CDR3 is TGTGCCAGCAGCCAAGGTAGACCAGGGGGAGGCTACACCTTC. This translates into CASSQGRPGGGYTF.

The chain joins TRBV9 to TRBJ1-6; D unclear. V was trimmed by 1 base and J by 4 bases, leaving 3 bases between them. The CDR3 is made up of 13 amino acids. The germline gives CDR1 SGDLS, CDR2 YYNGEE. CDR3 DNA sequence: TGTGCCAGCAGCGTACAGTATAATTCACCCCTCCACTTT. Translation: CASSVQYNSPLHF.

Note on this clone: A read error may account for a junction end that differs from germline. This chain connects TRBV13 to TRBJ1-2; the D is unclear. The CDR3 has 18 amino acids. Germline CDR1 reads PRHDT; CDR2 reads FYEKMQ (reference sequence). The CDR3 loop reads CASKTEGVRLSEDLWLHF. The CDR3 region has the DNA TGTGCCAGCAAGACGGAGGGCGTACGACTGAGTGAAGACCTATGGCTACACTTC.

In nucleotides, the CDR3 is TGTGCCAGCAGTTACGGGCTTTCCTACGAGCAGTACTTC. Translation gives CASSYGLSYEQYF. The chain uses TRBV6-5 and TRBJ2-7, with D hard to call. Germline V CDR1 and CDR2: MNHEY, SVGAGI. This CDR3 is 13 amino acids long. V was shortened by 2 bases and J by 1 base, with 6 bases between the two germline ends.

The chain carries TRBV19 and TRBJ2-3, with 13 bases lining up with TRBD2. The V segment lost 5 bases and the J segment 5 bases; nucleotides outside the gene matches: 10. This CDR3 is built from 17 residues. Germline V gene lookup returns CDR1 LNHDA and CDR2 SQIVND (reference sequence). The CDR3 loop is CASSRTSGGGSLDTQYF. Here the CDR3 DNA reads TGTGCCAGTAGTCGGACTAGCGGGGGTGGTTCGTTAGATACGCAGTATTTT. The full variable domain, completed using reference TRBV19 and TRBJ2-3, is DGGITQSPKYLFRKEGQNVTLSCEQNLNHDAMYWYRQDPGQGLRLIYYSQIVNDFQKGDIAEGYSVSREKKESFPLTVTSAQKNPTAFYLCASSRTSGGGSLDTQYFGPGTRLTVL.

In nucleotides, the CDR3 is TGTGCCAGCAGCCACACAGGGGGCGGGCAGCCCCAGCATTTT. Its protein product is CASSHTGGGQPQHF. The chain employs TRBV3-1 (or the pseudogene TRBV3-2) and TRBJ1-5; 9 bases match TRBD1. V lost 3 bases and J lost 7; bases outside the gene matches: 4. There are 14 residues in the CDR3. Germline loops: CDR1 LGHDT, CDR2 YNNKEL (reference sequence).

This clone has just a few counts. The genes are TRBV10-3 and TRBJ1-1; 7 bases align to TRBD1. The CDR3 covers 12 residues. The germline V gene encodes CDR1 ENHRY and CDR2 SYGVKD. Unmatched junction bases numbered 5, after V lost 2 bases and J lost 11 bases. This chain's CDR3 is CAISEVTGLAFF. The CDR3 coding sequence is TGTGCCATCAGTGAGGTGACAGGGTTGGCTTTCTTT.

The chain recombines TRBV28 with TRBJ1-1; 8 positions agree with TRBD1. From germline, CDR1 is MDHEN and CDR2 SYDVKM. Trimming removed 5 bases from V and 8 bases from J; junction bases left unmatched: 10. The CDR3 spans 14 residues. The DNA for the CDR3 is TGTGCCAGCAGTACTTATCGCGGGACAGGAGAAGCTTTCTTT. Translating gives CASSTYRGTGEAFF.

CDR3 amino acids: CASSVAGQGAVETQYF. CDR3 DNA sequence: TGTGCCAGCAGCGTAGCCGGACAGGGCGCGGTGGAGACCCAGTACTTC. The chain combines TRBV9 with TRBJ2-5; 8 bases align to TRBD1. The CDR3 loop spans 16 amino acids. V dropped 0 bases and J dropped 5; count of bases not matched to a gene: 9. Germline CDR1 SGDLS, CDR2 YYNGEE.

The chain carries TRBV30 and TRBJ2-7, with 9 bases fitting TRBD2. The CDR3 has 17 residues. Per germline, CDR1 GTSNPN and CDR2 SVGIG (reference sequence). The V and J ends lost 2 bases and 2 bases, in that order; junction bases with no gene match: 13. The CDR3 sequence is CAWSNPPRLAVTYEQYF. The CDR3 coding sequence is TGTGCCTGGAGTAATCCACCTCGACTAGCGGTTACCTACGAGCAGTACTTC.

The V call is TRBV2, the J call TRBJ2-2; 11 bases are a match to TRBD2. The CDR3 has 15 amino acids. Germline loops: CDR1 SNHLY, CDR2 FYNNEI. V lost 7 bases to trimming and J lost 3 bases; unmatched junction nucleotides: 4. CDR3 sequence: CASTGTSGYTGELFF. The CDR3 region has the DNA TGTGCCAGCACCGGGACTAGCGGCTACACCGGGGAGCTGTTTTTT.

This clone occurred once. The chain is built from TRBV5-1 and TRBJ2-2; 12 bases are shared with TRBD2. J was trimmed by 4 bases and V by 4 bases; bases with no gene match: 5. The CDR3 is made up of 16 amino acids. The germline V gene encodes CDR1 SGHRS and CDR2 YFSETQ. The CDR3 DNA sequence: TGCGCCAGCAGCGTGACTAGCGGGAGCTTCACCGGGGAGCTGTTTTTT. It specifies CASSVTSGSFTGELFF.

In this sample, this clone turned up a few times. V and J are TRBV19 and TRBJ1-1, with 7 bases lining up with TRBD1. The junction had 13 bases not matched to a gene; V was cut back by 5 bases and J by 10 bases. This CDR3 has 14 residues. Per germline, CDR1 LNHDA and CDR2 SQIVND (reference sequence). The CDR3, as DNA: TGTGCCAGTAGTGCCCAATTAGGGGGCGGTGGAGCTTTCTTT. Protein: CASSAQLGGGGAFF.

The chain employs TRBV6-5 and TRBJ1-5; 7 nucleotides agree with TRBD1. CDR1 is MNHEY, CDR2 SVGAGI, per germline. The CDR3 contains 15 residues. With V trimmed by 4 bases and J by 6 bases, 9 bases remained unmatched. DNA of the CDR3: TGTGCCAGCAGTTCTGGGGCAGGGGGAATTCAGCCCCAGCATTTT. Translation: CASSSGAGGIQPQHF.

This clone appeared once. The V and J genes are TRBV6-5 and TRBJ2-1, with 7 bases identical to TRBD2. Germline lookup yields CDR1 MNHEY and CDR2 SVGAGI. The junction had 13 bases not matched to a gene; V was cut back by 8 bases and J by 9 bases. The CDR3 is 14 residues long. This CDR3 is CASPRSYGGGEQFF. The CDR3 nucleotides read TGTGCCAGCCCCCGGAGTTATGGCGGGGGTGAGCAGTTCTTC.

V usage is TRBV5-1 and J usage is TRBJ1-1; no reliable D call. Trimming removed 0 bases from V and 0 bases from J, with 12 bases in between. There are 16 residues in the CDR3. The germline CDR1 and CDR2 sequences are SGHRS and YFSETQ. CDR3 loop: CASSLASSGMNTEAFF. The CDR3 DNA sequence: TGCGCCAGCAGCTTGGCCTCGAGCGGTATGAACACTGAAGCTTTCTTT.

The chain has TRBV5-3 and TRBJ1-2; 9 nucleotides line up with TRBD1. Being an ORF, TRBV5-3 has a function that is uncertain. This CDR3 contains 14 residues. V trimming: 4 bases; J trimming: 6 bases; junction bases outside the gene matches: 7. The CDR3 nucleotides read TGTGCCAGAAGCCTAAAAGGGACAGGGCATGGCTACACCTTC. This sequence encodes CARSLKGTGHGYTF.

This chain joins TRBV3-1 (or the pseudogene TRBV3-2) and TRBJ2-5; a possible D gene is TRBD2 (6 bases). The V and J ends lost 3 bases and 1 base respectively, with 15 bases between them. Germline V CDR1 and CDR2: LGHDT, YNNKEL (reference sequence). The CDR3 contains 16 residues. The CDR3 DNA follows: TGTGCCAGCAGCCACTCTAGGGCGGGAATCCAAGAGACCCAGTACTTC. Protein product: CASSHSRAGIQETQYF.

The rearrangement uses TRBV3-1 (or the pseudogene TRBV3-2) and TRBJ1-6; no clear D gene. The length of the CDR3 is 14 residues. The ends were cut back, 0 bases at V and 10 bases at J, with 10 bases in the middle. The germline V gene encodes CDR1 LGHDT and CDR2 YNNKEL (reference sequence). The CDR3 region is CASSQDWRDSPLHF. For the CDR3, the DNA is TGTGCCAGCAGCCAAGATTGGAGAGACTCACCCCTCCACTTT.

Details on this clone: This clone may be a read error of a much larger clone one base away. Other nucleotide sequences from this sample produce the same CDR3. V and J are TRBV7-6 and TRBJ1-1; D gene ambiguous. This CDR3 spans 13 amino acids. Trimming removed 2 bases from V and 0 bases from J, with 4 bases in between. Germline assignment: CDR1 SGHVS and CDR2 FNYEAQ. The CDR3 DNA follows: TGTGCCAGCAGCTTAAGCGTGAACACTGAAGCTTTCTTT. It codes for CASSLSVNTEAFF.

This chain joins TRBV2 and TRBJ1-5; D unresolved. The V end was cut by 6 bases, the J end by 5 bases, with 8 bases between. This CDR3 has 12 residues. Germline V gene data show CDR1 as SNHLY and CDR2 as FYNNEI. In DNA, the CDR3 is TGTGCCAGCAGCCTGGGGTATCAGCCCCAGCATTTT. Its translation: CASSLGYQPQHF.

This chain connects TRBV7-9 to TRBJ1-2; D is unclear. Trimming removed 1 base from V and 2 bases from J, with 11 bases in between. The CDR3 extends over 15 amino acids. Germline V CDR1 and CDR2: SEHNR, FQNEAQ (reference sequence). The CDR3 DNA is TGTGCCAGCAGCTTAGTCGAACAGCTAAACTATGGCTACACCTTC. Protein: CASSLVEQLNYGYTF.

The chain couples TRBV18 to TRBJ1-4; 8 positions agree with TRBD1. This CDR3 has 14 residues. V lost 3 bases and J lost 3; bases outside the gene matches: 0. Germline V gene lookup returns CDR1 KGHSH and CDR2 LQKENI. The CDR3 here is CASSPTGANEKLFF. The CDR3 DNA reads as TGTGCCAGCTCACCGACAGGGGCTAATGAAAAACTGTTTTTT.

The J gene is TRBJ2-1, the V gene TRBV14; D unresolved. The CDR3 totals 15 residues. Germline V lookup: CDR1 SGHDN, CDR2 FVKESK. V lost 1 base and J 3 bases, leaving 10 bases between the germline ends. For the CDR3, the DNA is TGTGCCAGCAGCCAAGGGCACACCTTCTACAATGAGCAGTTCTTC. It translates to CASSQGHTFYNEQFF.

The chain combines TRBV19 with TRBJ2-1; D possibly corresponds to TRBD1 (6 bases). The CDR3 is 12 residues long. The germline gives CDR1 LNHDA, CDR2 SQIVND (reference sequence). Trimming pared 10 bases from V and 4 bases from J, leaving 11 bases between. The CDR3 reads CATGTGYNEQFF. The CDR3 DNA is TGTGCCACCGGTACAGGGTACAATGAGCAGTTCTTC.